This record covers a single T cell receptor (beta chain). The data stem from a study of monozygotic twins with inflammatory bowel disease. The CDR3 contains 12 residues. The germline V gene has CDR1 SNHLY and CDR2 FYNNEI. With the 5' RACE reads reprocessed, TCRdb shows one record per CDR3 protein and no DNA. The repertoire table contains around 380,000 distinct CDR3 sequences. This TCR was sampled from a human donor with ulcerative colitis or Crohn's disease, or a healthy co-twin of an affected twin (not recorded which). V and J are TRBV2 and TRBJ2-2. Sequencing was done on a sample of blood. This CDR3 is CASPRSTGELFF.